This is a list of T cell receptor beta chains from one sample in a study of cytomegalovirus exposure and HLA in healthy donors. The protocol was immunoSEQ multiplex PCR, while the TCRdb copy is restricted to in-frame clones and leaves out a portion. The sample includes around 150,000 clones, about 80% of them seen just once. Sequences were obtained from PBMCs. These receptors were collected from a man in his late teens or twenties in good health and CMV-seropositive. The CDR3 runs from the conserved cysteine through the conserved F or W. D genes are given only for firm matches. For some rows the clone size is stated as once, few or many, or as a class when expanded; others skip it.

TRBJ2-7 . 14 TRBV5-5 . CASSFMDSSYEQYF TGTGCCAGCAGCTTTATGGACAGCTCCTACGAGCAGTACTTC
TRBJ1-1 . 14 TRBV29-1 . CSVEAQGFATEAFF TGCAGCGTTGAGGCTCAGGGATTTGCCACTGAAGCTTTCTTT
TRBJ2-3 . 13 TRBV7-7 once CASSPTPADTQYF TGTGCCAGCAGTCCTACTCCCGCAGATACGCAGTATTTT
TRBJ2-5 TRBD2 21 TRBV10-1 . CASRPPPGLAGKRPHQETQYF TGCGCCAGCAGGCCCCCCCCAGGACTAGCGGGTAAGAGGCCCCACCAAGAGACCCAGTACTTC
TRBJ1-4 TRBD1 16 TRBV4-1 . CASSRGQGSGNEKLFF TGCGCCAGCAGCCGAGGACAGGGGTCGGGTAATGAAAAACTGTTTTTT
TRBJ2-5 TRBD2 16 TRBV19 few CASSMINSGRGETQYF TGTGCCAGTAGTATGATAAACAGCGGGAGGGGAGAGACCCAGTACTTC
TRBJ1-2 . 12 TRBV29-1 . CSVVGTTNGYTF TGCAGCGTTGTTGGGACAACAAATGGCTACACCTTC
TRBJ2-5 . 11 TRBV18 . CASAVGETQYF TGTGCCAGCGCTGTCGGGGAGACCCAGTACTTC
TRBJ1-4 TRBD1 15 TRBV10-3 few CAISEWGQANEKLFF TGTGCCATCAGTGAGTGGGGACAGGCAAATGAAAAACTGTTTTTT
TRBJ2-6 TRBD1 14 TRBV6-1 few CAGGQPIGANVLTF TGTGCCGGGGGACAGCCAATTGGGGCCAACGTCCTGACTTTC
TRBJ2-2 . 13 TRBV9 . CASDKGITGELFF TGTGCCTCGGACAAGGGAATTACCGGGGAGCTGTTTTTT
TRBJ2-3 . 14 TRBV11-3 . CASSLDLDTSTQYF TGTGCCAGCAGCTTAGATTTGGACACCAGTACGCAGTATTTT
TRBJ2-3 TRBD2 16 TRBV6-5 . CASSYSNREGPDTQYF TGTGCCAGCAGTTACTCGAATCGGGAGGGCCCGGATACGCAGTATTTT
TRBJ2-2 TRBD2 15 TRBV11-2 few CASSLLTSGIGELFF TGTGCCAGCAGCCTCCTTACTAGCGGGATAGGGGAGCTGTTTTTT
TRBJ2-3 TRBD2 15 TRBV7-2 . CASSFSGLAPDTQYF TGTGCCAGCAGCTTCTCCGGACTAGCGCCAGATACGCAGTATTTT
TRBJ2-7 TRBD1 15 TRBV4-1 . CASRQWDRGRWPQYF TGCGCCAGCAGACAATGGGACAGGGGGCGCTGGCCGCAGTACTTC
TRBJ1-3 . 14 TRBV30 . CAWSVAGLGNTIYF TGTGCCTGGAGTGTAGCCGGGTTGGGAAACACCATATATTTT
TRBJ2-5 . 12 TRBV6-5 . CATSGELETQYF TGTGCGACCAGCGGCGAATTGGAGACCCAGTACTTC
TRBJ2-1 . 16 TRBV6-5 . CASSYLGGGDYNEQFF TGTGCCAGCAGTTACCTAGGGGGGGGTGACTACAATGAGCAGTTCTTC
TRBJ2-7 . 14 TRBV4-2 . CASSQDRGSYEQYF TGTGCCAGCAGCCAAGATCGGGGATCTTACGAGCAGTACTTC
TRBJ2-7 TRBD1 12 TRBV2 . CANKGAAYEQYF TGTGCCAACAAGGGGGCGGCCTACGAGCAGTACTTC
TRBJ1-5 . 12 TRBV2 . CASSFSGLPQHF TGTGCCAGCTCCTTTTCGGGGTTGCCCCAGCATTTT
TRBJ2-5 TRBD2 19 TRBV4-1 . CASSPEVLAGALGRKTQYF TGCGCCAGCAGCCCAGAGGTCCTAGCGGGGGCCCTAGGGAGAAAGACCCAGTACTTC
TRBJ1-4 . 16 TRBV19 . CASSIGARTTNEKLFF TGTGCCAGTAGTATAGGGGCCCGGACAACTAATGAAAAACTGTTTTTT
TRBJ1-1 . 18 TRBV30 . CAWSPPWGGTTPNTEAFF TGTGCCTGGAGTCCCCCCTGGGGAGGGACTACCCCCAACACTGAAGCTTTCTTT
TRBJ1-2 . 13 TRBV5-1 . CASRDGEGYGYTF TGCGCCAGCAGGGACGGGGAGGGCTATGGCTACACCTTC
TRBJ2-1 TRBD2 18 TRBV2 . CASSPGTSGGSHYNEQFF TGTGCCAGCAGCCCCGGGACTAGCGGGGGGTCACATTACAATGAGCAGTTCTTC
TRBJ1-1 . 18 TRBV7-2 . CASSHPTTIVPMNTEAFF TGTGCCAGCAGCCACCCCACTACCATCGTGCCCATGAACACTGAAGCTTTCTTT
TRBJ2-1 TRBD2 15 TRBV7-9 . CSSSLAGGSYNEQFF TGTTCCAGCAGCTTAGCGGGAGGGTCCTACAATGAGCAGTTCTTC
TRBJ2-1 TRBD2 15 TRBV5-1 . CASSVTGTSSNEQFF TGCGCCAGCAGCGTAACCGGGACTAGCAGCAATGAGCAGTTCTTC
TRBJ2-1 . 12 TRBV7-8 . CASSQFRDHQFF TGTGCCAGCAGCCAATTTCGGGATCATCAGTTCTTC
TRBJ2-2 TRBD2 15 TRBV30 few CAWSRRGGTTGELFF TGTGCCTGGAGTCGGCGGGGGGGCACCACCGGGGAGCTGTTTTTT
TRBJ2-3 . 14 TRBV7-3 . CASSLAGGTDTQYF TGTGCCAGCAGCTTGGCTGGGGGGACAGATACGCAGTATTTT
TRBJ2-3 TRBD2 14 TRBV30 . CAWGTSGGTDTQYF TGTGCCTGGGGGACTAGCGGGGGCACAGATACGCAGTATTTT
TRBJ1-4 . 15 TRBV6-1 . CASSEGSRAAEKLFF TGTGCCAGCAGTGAAGGGAGCAGGGCGGCCGAAAAACTGTTTTTT
TRBJ1-1 TRBD1 16 TRBV5-1 . CASSWMNRGSNTEAFF TGCGCCAGCAGCTGGATGAACAGGGGCTCTAACACTGAAGCTTTCTTT
TRBJ1-3 . 15 TRBV30 . CAWIGRGSSGNTIYF TGTGCCTGGATTGGGAGGGGCAGCTCTGGAAACACCATATATTTT
TRBJ2-7 TRBD2 13 TRBV7-3 few CASSISGGYEQYF TGTGCCAGCAGCATCTCGGGGGGGTACGAGCAGTACTTC
TRBJ2-7 . 15 TRBV7-3 few CASSLLIQGTYEQYF TGTGCCAGCAGCTTACTTATTCAGGGAACCTACGAGCAGTACTTC
TRBJ2-3 TRBD2 14 TRBV7-2 . CASSQTSGPDTQYF TGTGCCAGCAGTCAGACTAGCGGGCCAGATACGCAGTATTTT
TRBJ2-5 . 16 TRBV4-3 . CASSQDRGIKEETQYF TGCGCCAGCAGCCAAGATCGGGGTATTAAGGAAGAGACCCAGTACTTC
TRBJ2-1 . 13 TRBV6-5 . CASSYSRPGEQFF TGTGCCAGCAGTTACTCGCGGCCCGGTGAGCAGTTCTTC